The 21 T cell receptor beta chains presented below share a single source sample, sequenced in a study of yellow fever vaccine responses in identical twins. TCRdb re-analysed the RT-PCR reads in MiXCR, keeping a single row per CDR3 protein. The sample gives about 14,000 distinct CDR3 sequences, around 85% of which show up once; about 0.7% is in the top ten. This specimen consisted of T cells from blood (PBMCs), unsorted or a sorted subset (not recorded which), obtained before or after yellow fever vaccination (not recorded which). Every receptor here comes from a woman between 18 and 29 years old who received the yellow fever vaccine.

This clonotype has only a few counts. The V call is TRBV6-1, the J call TRBJ2-1, with 9 bases that match TRBD2. CDR1 and CDR2 from the germline V gene are MNHNS and SASEGT. This CDR3 has 16 residues. V dropped 4 bases and J dropped 5; count of bases not matched to a gene: 9. The CDR3 DNA follows: TGTGCCAGCAGTGCGAAACTAGCGGGCGCTAACAATGAGCAGTTCTTC. It encodes CASSAKLAGANNEQFF.

The V and J genes are TRBV11-2 and TRBJ2-7; 8 bases are a match to TRBD1. Germline loops: CDR1 SGHAT, CDR2 FQNNGV. J gave up 6 bases and V 0 bases, and 1 base lay outside the gene matches. The CDR3 spans 13 residues. Written as DNA, the CDR3 is TGTGCCAGCAGCTTAGAACAGGGGGGCGAGCAGTACTTC. Its protein is CASSLEQGGEQYF.

The V and J genes are TRBV29-1 and TRBJ2-3; possible D gene TRBD1, 5 bases. V was clipped by 6 bases and J by 2 bases, with 12 bases between them. There are 13 residues in the CDR3. Germline-derived CDR1 and CDR2 are SQVTM and ANQGSEA. The CDR3 protein is CSVPDTNTDTQYF. The CDR3 nucleotides read TGCAGCGTCCCGGACACCAACACAGATACGCAGTATTTT.

The chain has TRBV13 and TRBJ2-2, with 9 bases fitting TRBD2. The trim removed 7 bases at V and 4 bases at J, leaving 7 bases unmatched. Germline-derived CDR1 and CDR2 are PRHDT and FYEKMQ (reference sequence). The CDR3 is 15 residues long. The CDR3 loop reads CASMSSGVGTGELFF. CDR3 DNA: TGTGCCAGCATGTCTAGCGGGGTTGGCACCGGGGAGCTGTTTTTT.

The chain carries TRBV11-2 and TRBJ2-7; D is ambiguous. In germline, CDR1 is SGHAT, CDR2 FQNNGV. The CDR3 covers 13 residues. Trimming left V 5 bases short and J 4 bases short, with 12 bases between. DNA of the CDR3: TGTGCCAGCAGCCCCCCGGACCGTTACGAGCAGTACTTC. Translation: CASSPPDRYEQYF.

This clonotype was seen a few times. The J gene is TRBJ2-5, the V gene TRBV18; perhaps D is TRBD1 or TRBD2 (5 bases each). Trimming took off 6 bases at V and 5 bases at J, with 19 bases between the two ends. Germline V gene sequence: CDR1 KGHSH, CDR2 LQKENI. CDR3 length: 15 amino acids. CDR3 region: CASSHGTPTWETQYF. The CDR3 region has the DNA TGTGCCAGCTCGCACGGGACCCCAACTTGGGAGACCCAGTACTTC.

The V gene is TRBV5-4, the J gene TRBJ2-3, with a tentative D call TRBD1 (6 bases). V was clipped by 2 bases and J by 2 bases, with 9 bases between them. From germline, CDR1 is SGHNT and CDR2 YYREEE (reference sequence). This CDR3 is built from 14 residues. The CDR3 nucleotides are TGTGCCAGCAGCTTTGACAGGCACACAGATACGCAGTATTTT. It is translated as CASSFDRHTDTQYF.

J is TRBJ2-1 and V is TRBV29-1; 7 bases are shared with TRBD1. V trimming: 4 bases; J trimming: 8 bases; junction bases outside the gene matches: 17. Germline assignment: CDR1 SQVTM and CDR2 ANQGSEA. The CDR3 has 16 residues. CDR3 nucleotides: TGCAGCGTTGGATCGGGACAGTTCCCTATTTGGGATGAGCAGTTCTTC. It yields the protein CSVGSGQFPIWDEQFF.

V gene TRBV12-3 or TRBV12-4 combines with J gene TRBJ1-6, with 11 bases matching TRBD1. This CDR3 comprises 14 residues. V trimming: 3 bases; J trimming: 9 bases; junction bases outside the gene matches: 1. CDR3: CASSFGTGGSPLHF. CDR3 sequence (DNA): TGTGCCAGCAGTTTTGGGACAGGGGGTTCACCCCTCCACTTT.

The rearrangement joins TRBV6-5 to TRBJ2-7; D remains ambiguous. The CDR3 extends over 11 amino acids. With 4 bases removed from V and 2 bases from J, the gap between germline ends came to 3 bases. Germline loops: CDR1 MNHEY, CDR2 SVGAGI. This chain's CDR3 is CASSSTYEQYF. CDR3 sequence (DNA): TGTGCCAGCAGTTCGACCTACGAGCAGTACTTC.

This clonotype was counted between two and nine times. J is TRBJ2-5 and V is TRBV20-1, with D perhaps matching TRBD2 (5 bases). This CDR3 has 11 amino acids. The V end lost 7 bases, the J end lost 4 bases, and 10 bases lay between the germline ends. The germline V gene encodes CDR1 DFQATT and CDR2 SNEGSKA (reference sequence). The chain's CDR3 is CSGGRTETQYF. The CDR3, as DNA: TGCAGTGGAGGGAGAACAGAGACCCAGTACTTC.

J is TRBJ2-7 and V is TRBV7-4; unclear D gene. V shed 3 bases and J shed 0 bases, with 6 bases lying between them. The CDR3 has 13 residues. Germline V gives CDR1 SGHVT, CDR2 SQSDAQ. CDR3 DNA sequence: TGTGCCAGCAGCTTGGCATGCTCCTACGAGCAGTACTTC. This translates into CASSLACSYEQYF.

The count of this clonotype is one. The gene calls are TRBV12-3 or TRBV12-4 and TRBJ2-3; D possibly matches TRBD1 or TRBD2 (5 bases each). The ends were cut back, 4 bases at V and 0 bases at J, with 23 bases in the middle. CDR3 size: 19 residues. CDR3 protein: CASSWDVGWGRASTDTQYF. In DNA, the CDR3 is TGTGCCAGCAGTTGGGACGTCGGTTGGGGACGTGCTAGCACAGATACGCAGTATTTT.

The chain combines TRBV2 with TRBJ2-7; D is uncertain. The CDR3 has 14 amino acids. The germline V and J ends were trimmed by 0 bases and 4 bases, with 10 bases remaining between them. From germline, CDR1 is SNHLY and CDR2 FYNNEI. The CDR3 sequence: CASSEALKGYEQYV. DNA for the CDR3: TGTGCCAGCAGTGAAGCTCTTAAAGGATACGAGCAGTACGTC.

The CDR3 here is CASRDRTNTEAFF. CDR3 nucleotides: TGTGCCAGCAGAGACAGGACGAACACTGAAGCTTTCTTT. The chain joins TRBV6-4 to TRBJ1-1, with D possibly matching TRBD1 (6 bases). Germline V gene lookup returns CDR1 MRHNA and CDR2 SNTAGT. The CDR3 covers 13 residues. The V end was cut by 6 bases, the J end by 1 base, with 9 bases between.

This chain connects TRBV12-3 or TRBV12-4 to TRBJ1-5; 7 bases are a match to TRBD1. The CDR3 length is 16 residues. Trimming cost V 7 bases and J 6 bases; bases outside gene matches: 15. CDR3 amino acids: CASTFGDDRAGQPQHF. Written as DNA, the CDR3 is TGTGCCAGCACTTTTGGGGACGACAGGGCGGGTCAGCCCCAGCATTTT.

The DNA of the CDR3 is TGTGCCAGCTCACCAGGGAGGATGGCAGATACGCAGTATTTT. This codes for CASSPGRMADTQYF. The V call is TRBV18, the J call TRBJ2-3, with D possibly matching TRBD2 (6 bases). The CDR3 is 14 residues long. V was cut by 2 bases and J by 4 bases, with 10 bases left in between. Germline values: CDR1 KGHSH, CDR2 LQKENI.

The chain is built from TRBV28 and TRBJ2-2; D not certain. Germline-derived CDR1 and CDR2 are MDHEN and SYDVKM. The CDR3 has 17 residues. V was shortened by 6 bases and J by 0 bases, with 17 bases between the two germline ends. The CDR3 nucleotides read TGTGCCAGCAGCCTCCCGATGGACCCAGCGAACACCGGGGAGCTGTTTTTT. Protein product: CASSLPMDPANTGELFF.

This chain uses TRBV11-1 with TRBJ2-7; no clear D. The CDR3 consists of 11 residues. Trimming cost V 1 base and J 4 bases, with 2 bases left between them. Per the germline V gene, CDR1 is SGHAT and CDR2 is FQDESV (reference sequence). CDR3 amino acids: CASSLEYEQYF. CDR3 coding DNA: TGTGCCAGCAGCTTAGAGTACGAGCAGTACTTC.

The chain has TRBV4-3 and TRBJ1-3, with D unresolved. This CDR3 is built from 19 residues. The germline V gene has CDR1 LGHNA and CDR2 YSLEER. Trimming took off 0 bases at V and 0 bases at J, with 18 bases between the two ends. The CDR3 DNA sequence: TGCGCCAGCAGCCAAGACATGGCGTCGAGACACTTCTCTGGAAACACCATATATTTT. It specifies CASSQDMASRHFSGNTIYF.

This chain links TRBV18 with TRBJ2-5; tentatively, D is TRBD2 (5 bases). The CDR3 length is 14 residues. The V and J ends lost 4 bases and 1 base respectively, with 10 bases between them. The germline V gene encodes CDR1 KGHSH and CDR2 LQKENI. Here the CDR3 DNA reads TGTGCCAGCTCACTGCGGAGCGGCCAAGAGACCCAGTACTTC. Its translation is CASSLRSGQETQYF.